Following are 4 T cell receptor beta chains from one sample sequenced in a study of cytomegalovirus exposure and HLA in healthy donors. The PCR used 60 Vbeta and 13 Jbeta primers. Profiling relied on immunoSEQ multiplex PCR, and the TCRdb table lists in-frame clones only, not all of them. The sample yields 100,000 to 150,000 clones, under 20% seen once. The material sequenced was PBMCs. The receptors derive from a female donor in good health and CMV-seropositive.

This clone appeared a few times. CDR3 coding DNA: TGTGCCAGCAGTTACGAAGGGGGTGTAACTGAAGCTTTCTTT. Translation gives CASSYEGGVTEAFF. This chain connects TRBV6-5 to TRBJ1-1; possible D gene TRBD1, 6 bases. This CDR3 spans 14 amino acids. V lost 2 bases and J lost 5, with 12 bases in between. The germline V gene encodes CDR1 MNHEY and CDR2 SVGAGI.

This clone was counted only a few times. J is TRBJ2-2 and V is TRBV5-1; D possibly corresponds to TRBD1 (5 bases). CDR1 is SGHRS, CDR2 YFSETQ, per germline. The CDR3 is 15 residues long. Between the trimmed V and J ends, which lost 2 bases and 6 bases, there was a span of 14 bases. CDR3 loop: CASSFGRVDAGELFF. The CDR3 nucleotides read TGCGCCAGCAGCTTTGGCAGGGTGGACGCCGGGGAGCTGTTTTTT.

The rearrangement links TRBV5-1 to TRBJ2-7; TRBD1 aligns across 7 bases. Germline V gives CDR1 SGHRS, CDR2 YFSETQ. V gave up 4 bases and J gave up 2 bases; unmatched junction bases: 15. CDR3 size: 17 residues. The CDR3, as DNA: TGCGCCAGCAGCCCGGAGACAGGGTCATCCTCTGCCTACGAGCAGTACTTC. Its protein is CASSPETGSSSAYEQYF. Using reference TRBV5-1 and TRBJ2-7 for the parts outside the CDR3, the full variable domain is KAGVTQTPRYLIKTRGQQVTLSCSPISGHRSVSWYQQTPGQGLQFLFEYFSETQRNKGNFPGRFSGRQFSNSRSEMNVSTLELGDSALYLCASSPETGSSSAYEQYFGPGTRLTVT.

The CDR3 region is CASSWRGALFF. The CDR3 DNA is TGTGCCAGCAGTTGGCGGGGAGCACTGTTTTTT. This chain connects TRBV6-5 to TRBJ1-4; D uncertain. The CDR3 extends over 11 amino acids. Germline values: CDR1 MNHEY, CDR2 SVGAGI. V dropped 4 bases and J dropped 13 bases, with 10 bases sitting between them.